This note documents a single TCR beta chain sequence. This specimen comes from a study of blood T cell repertoires in COVID-19. From germline, CDR1 is LGHNA and CDR2 YNFKEQ. There are 17 residues in the CDR3. After removal of 4 bases from V and 4 bases from J, the junction contained 13 bases not matched to a gene. Produced via immunoSEQ multiplex PCR; TCRdb's table is partial and in-frame only. Counted here are 200,000 to 250,000 clones, roughly 85% occurring once; the ten biggest clones make up about 2%. The sample taken for sequencing was peripheral blood. V usage is TRBV4-2 and J usage is TRBJ2-1; TRBD2 matches 7 bases. This clonotype originated in a man younger than 40 who had recovered from COVID-19. CDR3 sequence reads: CASSPLEGRGMYNEQFF. In DNA, the CDR3 is TGTGCCAGCAGCCCCCTCGAGGGGCGGGGGATGTACAATGAGCAGTTCTTC.